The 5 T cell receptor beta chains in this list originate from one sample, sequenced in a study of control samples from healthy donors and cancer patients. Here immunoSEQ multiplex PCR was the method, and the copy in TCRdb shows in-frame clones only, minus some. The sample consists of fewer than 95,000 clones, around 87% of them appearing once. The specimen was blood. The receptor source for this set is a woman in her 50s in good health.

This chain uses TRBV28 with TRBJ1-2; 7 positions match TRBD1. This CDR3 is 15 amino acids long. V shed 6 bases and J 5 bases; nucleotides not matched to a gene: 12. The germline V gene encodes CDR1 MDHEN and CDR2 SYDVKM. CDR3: CASSSGGGTAYGYTF. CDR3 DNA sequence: TGTGCCAGCAGCAGTGGGGGGGGGACAGCTTATGGCTACACCTTC.

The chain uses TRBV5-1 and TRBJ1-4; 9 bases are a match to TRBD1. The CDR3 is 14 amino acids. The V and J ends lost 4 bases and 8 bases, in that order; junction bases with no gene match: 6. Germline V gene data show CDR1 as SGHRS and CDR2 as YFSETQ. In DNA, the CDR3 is TGCGCCAGCAGCCCAGGACAGGGGAGAGAAAAACTGTTTTTT. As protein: CASSPGQGREKLFF.

DNA for the CDR3: TGTGCCAGCAGCTTTCGGCGGGACGGCAATTCACCCCTCCACTTT. Amino acids: CASSFRRDGNSPLHF. This rearrangement joins TRBV7-9 to TRBJ1-6; maybe TRBD1 (5 bases). Trimming removed 3 bases from V and 7 bases from J, with 13 bases in between. CDR3 size: 15 residues. Germline values: CDR1 SEHNR, CDR2 FQNEAQ (reference sequence).

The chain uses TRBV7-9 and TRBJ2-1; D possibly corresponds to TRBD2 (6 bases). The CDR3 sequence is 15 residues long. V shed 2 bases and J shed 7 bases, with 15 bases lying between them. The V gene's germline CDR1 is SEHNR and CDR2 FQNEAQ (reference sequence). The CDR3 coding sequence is TGTGCCAGCAGCTTACCCGGGAGCAGTATGAATGAGCAGTTCTTC. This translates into CASSLPGSSMNEQFF.

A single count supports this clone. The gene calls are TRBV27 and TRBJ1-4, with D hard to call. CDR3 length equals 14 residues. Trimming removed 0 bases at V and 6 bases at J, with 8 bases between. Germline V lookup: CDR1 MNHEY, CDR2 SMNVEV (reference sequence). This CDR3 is CASSLSGGDEKLFF. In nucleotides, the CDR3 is TGTGCCAGCAGTTTATCTGGCGGAGATGAAAAACTGTTTTTT.